This T cell receptor beta chain emerged from a study of CD8 T cells in ankylosing spondylitis. Study results and limitations: Reported data indicate significant enrichment of disease-linked clones within matched ankylosing spondylitis synovial fluid. A number of the motif variants had already been described in reactive arthritis synovial fluid and blood.

By quantitative 5'-RACE with molecular barcodes, the TCR beta libraries were made. TCRdb re-derived calls from the 5' RACE reads in MiXCR, one entry per CDR3 protein. This sample has around 250,000 distinct CDR3 sequences; around 11% occur once, and the top ten carry 6% to 7.5%. The CDR3 spans 14 residues. V was pared by 5 bases and J by 4 bases, with 11 bases between. From germline, CDR1 is KGHDR and CDR2 SFDVKD. This clonotype was seen many times. Its target is unknown. This chain uses TRBV24-1 with TRBJ2-1, with D tentatively TRBD2 (6 bases). The sequence came from a male donor with ankylosing spondylitis or in good health (not recorded which). The source material was blood, either unsorted or a sorted T cell fraction (not recorded which). The CDR3 DNA reads as TGTGCCACCAGTGTGGGAGGAGGTTACAATGAGCAGTTCTTC. This gives the protein CATSVGGGYNEQFF.